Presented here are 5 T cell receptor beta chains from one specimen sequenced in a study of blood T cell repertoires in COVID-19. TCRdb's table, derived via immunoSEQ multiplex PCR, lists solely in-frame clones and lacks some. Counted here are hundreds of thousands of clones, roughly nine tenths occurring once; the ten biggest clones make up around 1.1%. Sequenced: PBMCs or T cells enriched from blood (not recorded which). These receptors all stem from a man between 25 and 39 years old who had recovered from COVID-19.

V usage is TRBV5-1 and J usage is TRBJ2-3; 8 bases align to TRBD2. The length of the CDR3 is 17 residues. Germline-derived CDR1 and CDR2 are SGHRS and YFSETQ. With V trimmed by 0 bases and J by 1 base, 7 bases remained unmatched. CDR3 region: CASSLAAGGRGTDTQYF. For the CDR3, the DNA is TGCGCCAGCAGCTTGGCGGCGGGGGGACGCGGCACAGATACGCAGTATTTT.

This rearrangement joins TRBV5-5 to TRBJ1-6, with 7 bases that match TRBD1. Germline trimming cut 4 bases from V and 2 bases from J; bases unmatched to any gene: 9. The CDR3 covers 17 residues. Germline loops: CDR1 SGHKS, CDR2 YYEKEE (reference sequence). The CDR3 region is CASSPEGGGPYNSPLHF. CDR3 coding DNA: TGTGCCAGCAGCCCCGAAGGAGGGGGCCCCTATAATTCACCCCTCCACTTT.

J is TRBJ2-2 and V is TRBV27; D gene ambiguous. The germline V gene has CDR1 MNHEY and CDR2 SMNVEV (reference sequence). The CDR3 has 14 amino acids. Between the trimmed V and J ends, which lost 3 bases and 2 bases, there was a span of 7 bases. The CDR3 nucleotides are TGTGCCAGCAGTTTTGGCGGTAACACCGGGGAGCTGTTTTTT. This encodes CASSFGGNTGELFF.

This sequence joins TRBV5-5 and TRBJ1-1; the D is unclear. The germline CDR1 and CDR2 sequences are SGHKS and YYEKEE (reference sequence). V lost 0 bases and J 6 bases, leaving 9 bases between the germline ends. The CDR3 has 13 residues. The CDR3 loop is CASSLAGDAEAFF. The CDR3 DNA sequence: TGTGCCAGCAGCTTGGCGGGAGACGCTGAAGCTTTCTTT.

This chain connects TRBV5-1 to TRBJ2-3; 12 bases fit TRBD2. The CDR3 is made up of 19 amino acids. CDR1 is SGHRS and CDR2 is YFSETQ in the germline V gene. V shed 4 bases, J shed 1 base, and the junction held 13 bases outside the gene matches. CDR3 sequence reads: CASSAKLAGGSGGTDTQYF. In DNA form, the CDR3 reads TGCGCCAGCAGCGCCAAACTAGCGGGAGGATCTGGAGGCACAGATACGCAGTATTTT.